This entry lists 3 T cell receptor beta chains sequenced from one sample in a study of cytomegalovirus exposure and HLA in healthy donors. The PCR was carried out with 60 Vbeta primers and 13 Jbeta primers. The method was immunoSEQ multiplex PCR; TCRdb's version includes in-frame clones alone and lacks a portion of them. The repertoire includes approximately 170,000 clones, 80% to 90% of them detected once, and approximately 0.8% sits in the top ten. The specimen was PBMCs. These receptor sequences come from a woman between 18 and 29 years old in good health and CMV-seronegative.

The rearrangement uses TRBV10-2 and TRBJ2-7, with TRBD1 identical over 9 bases. Unmatched junction bases numbered 6, after V lost 6 bases and J lost 3 bases. The CDR3 spans 14 residues. The germline V gene has CDR1 WSHSY and CDR2 SAAADI. DNA for the CDR3: TGCGCCAGCAGAGGGGACAGGGCCTTCTACGAGCAGTACTTC. Protein product: CASRGDRAFYEQYF.

V usage is TRBV4-2 and J usage is TRBJ2-3; 10 bases agree with TRBD1. The CDR3 loop spans 16 amino acids. Unmatched junction bases numbered 6, after V lost 0 bases and J lost 6 bases. Germline V gives CDR1 LGHNA, CDR2 YNFKEQ. The CDR3 nucleotides read TGTGCCAGCAGCCAAGAAGGCGGGACAGGGGCGGATACGCAGTATTTT. Protein: CASSQEGGTGADTQYF.

The V gene is TRBV6-6, the J gene TRBJ2-2, with a possible D match to TRBD2 (7 bases). The germline CDR1 and CDR2 sequences are MNHNY and SVGAGI (reference sequence). The V end lost 7 bases, the J end lost 5 bases, and 20 bases lay between the germline ends. The length of the CDR3 is 16 residues. The CDR3 DNA is TGTGCCAGCACCCCCATCGGGGGGCCGGGAACCGGGGAGCTGTTTTTT. This codes for CASTPIGGPGTGELFF.